The 28 T cell receptor beta chains below were found in one sample sequenced in a study of cytomegalovirus exposure and HLA in healthy donors. The PCR employed 60 Vbeta primers together with 13 Jbeta primers. Clones were sequenced by immunoSEQ multiplex PCR, and TCRdb holds only the in-frame ones, with some missing. Here the sample spans around 67,000 clones, around 72% being singletons. The source material was PBMCs. These receptors all come from a woman in her twenties or thirties in good health and CMV-seropositive.

The gene calls are TRBV28 and TRBJ2-2; the match to TRBD2 covers 13 bases. This CDR3 has 15 amino acids. Looked up from germline, CDR1 is MDHEN and CDR2 is SYDVKM. With V trimmed by 3 bases and J by 7 bases, 2 bases remained unmatched. This chain's CDR3 is CASSLTSGRIGELFF. CDR3 bases: TGTGCCAGCAGTTTGACTAGCGGGAGGATCGGGGAGCTGTTTTTT.

J is TRBJ2-7 and V is TRBV9; TRBD2 might be the D (5 bases). V was trimmed by 1 base and J by 2 bases, leaving 16 bases between them. CDR1 and CDR2 (germline): SGDLS, YYNGEE. The CDR3 is 16 residues long. This chain's CDR3 is CASSVLPGLETYEQYF. In DNA, the CDR3 is TGTGCCAGCAGCGTACTCCCCGGACTTGAAACCTACGAGCAGTACTTC. Complete variable domain (other parts from reference TRBV9 and TRBJ2-7): DSGVTQTPKHLITATGQRVTLRCSPRSGDLSVYWYQQSLDQGLQFLIQYYNGEERAKGNILERFSAQQFPDLHSELNLSSLELGDSALYFCASSVLPGLETYEQYFGPGTRLTVT.

The V and J genes are TRBV5-1 and TRBJ2-7; 14 positions match TRBD2. This CDR3 has 14 residues. The trim removed 7 bases at V and 2 bases at J, leaving 2 bases unmatched. The germline V gene has CDR1 SGHRS and CDR2 YFSETQ. Here the CDR3 reads CASRLAGGPYEQYF. CDR3 in DNA: TGCGCCAGCCGACTAGCGGGAGGGCCCTACGAGCAGTACTTC. Looking up the rest from reference TRBV5-1 and TRBJ2-7 gives the full variable domain: KAGVTQTPRYLIKTRGQQVTLSCSPISGHRSVSWYQQTPGQGLQFLFEYFSETQRNKGNFPGRFSGRQFSNSRSEMNVSTLELGDSALYLCASRLAGGPYEQYFGPGTRLTVT.

The chain combines TRBV6-1 with TRBJ2-1; D may be TRBD2 (5 bases). The germline V gene encodes CDR1 MNHNS and CDR2 SASEGT. The CDR3 length is 14 residues. The V end lost 2 bases, the J end lost 4 bases, and 9 bases lay between the germline ends. CDR3 DNA: TGTGCCAGCAGTGAACGGTGGGAGTACAATGAGCAGTTCTTC. This translates into CASSERWEYNEQFF.

The rearrangement joins TRBV29-1 to TRBJ2-3; TRBD2 aligns across 12 bases. V shed 7 bases, J shed 4 bases, and the junction held 12 bases outside the gene matches. CDR1 SQVTM and CDR2 ANQGSEA come from the germline V gene. This CDR3 comprises 16 residues. Written as DNA, the CDR3 is TGCAGCGCCTACAGGACTAGCGGGGCTAGGGCAGATACGCAGTATTTT. Its protein product is CSAYRTSGARADTQYF.

The gene calls are TRBV27 and TRBJ2-7, with 10 bases aligning to TRBD1. CDR1 is MNHEY, CDR2 SMNVEV, per germline (reference sequence). Trimming cost V 4 bases and J 5 bases; bases outside gene matches: 8. CDR3 length equals 15 residues. The CDR3 is CASSSQPTGGHEQYF. For the CDR3, the DNA is TGTGCCAGCAGTTCCCAACCGACAGGGGGCCACGAGCAGTACTTC.

The genes are TRBV7-9 and TRBJ2-1; 13 nucleotides match TRBD2. CDR1 SEHNR and CDR2 FQNEAQ come from the germline V gene (reference sequence). The J segment lost 0 bases and the V segment lost 7 bases, leaving 9 bases of the junction unmatched. The CDR3 loop spans 18 amino acids. The CDR3 protein is CASTRGLAGTSSYNEQFF. The CDR3 DNA follows: TGTGCCAGCACCCGGGGACTAGCGGGAACAAGCTCCTACAATGAGCAGTTCTTC.

The chain recombines TRBV5-6 with TRBJ2-7; possible D gene TRBD1, 5 bases. The V end was cut by 4 bases, the J end by 3 bases, with 17 bases between. CDR1 is SGHDT and CDR2 is YYEEEE in the germline V gene. This CDR3 spans 15 amino acids. The CDR3 loop reads CASSNRGRMNYEQYF. As DNA, the CDR3 is TGTGCCAGCAGCAATAGGGGCAGGATGAACTACGAGCAGTACTTC. The whole variable domain, filled in from reference TRBV5-6 and TRBJ2-7, reads DAGVTQSPTHLIKTRGQQVTLRCSPKSGHDTVSWYQQALGQGPQFIFQYYEEEERQRGNFPDRFSGHQFPNYSSELNVNALLLGDSALYLCASSNRGRMNYEQYFGPGTRLTVT.

Only a few counts were recorded for this clone. The rearrangement links TRBV7-9 to TRBJ1-1; 7 nucleotides line up with TRBD1. The CDR3 covers 16 residues. Germline V gene lookup returns CDR1 SEHNR and CDR2 FQNEAQ (reference sequence). The junction had 9 bases not matched to a gene; V was cut back by 5 bases and J by 0 bases. The CDR3 bases are TGTGCCAGCAGCCCATCAACAGGGGTTTTGAACACTGAAGCTTTCTTT. It yields the protein CASSPSTGVLNTEAFF.

V gene TRBV5-1 combines with J gene TRBJ2-3, with a possible D match to TRBD1 (6 bases). Looked up from germline, CDR1 is SGHRS and CDR2 is YFSETQ. The ends were cut back, 2 bases at V and 2 bases at J, with 9 bases in the middle. This CDR3 has 14 amino acids. CDR3 sequence: CASSFNRATDTQYF. CDR3 sequence (DNA): TGCGCCAGCAGCTTTAACAGGGCCACAGATACGCAGTATTTT.

The V gene is TRBV28, the J gene TRBJ1-3; weak D call: TRBD1 (5 bases). Germline values: CDR1 MDHEN, CDR2 SYDVKM. V gave up 3 bases and J gave up 2 bases, with 14 bases separating them. This CDR3 contains 16 residues. The CDR3 protein is CASSFRGGRTGNTIYF. The CDR3, as DNA: TGTGCCAGCAGTTTTCGGGGCGGGAGGACTGGAAACACCATATATTTT.

J is TRBJ1-1 and V is TRBV28; D is perhaps TRBD1 (5 bases). This CDR3 comprises 15 residues. Germline V CDR1 and CDR2: MDHEN, SYDVKM. Trimming shortened V by 2 bases and J by 5 bases, and 15 bases separated the two germline ends. The CDR3 DNA is TGTGCCAGCAGTTTAGCGGGGACGGCCGGAACTGAAGCTTTCTTT. Protein product: CASSLAGTAGTEAFF.

There are a few counts of this clone. The chain joins TRBV4-1 to TRBJ2-7; D is unclear. Germline-derived CDR1 and CDR2 are MGHRA and YSYEKL. The ends were cut back, 4 bases at V and 1 base at J, with 14 bases in the middle. The CDR3 is made up of 15 amino acids. This CDR3 reads CASSPWWMRSYEQYF. The CDR3 DNA sequence: TGCGCCAGCAGCCCCTGGTGGATGAGGTCCTACGAGCAGTACTTC.

The rearrangement uses TRBV28 and TRBJ2-7; D possibly corresponds to TRBD1 (5 bases). With 8 bases removed from V and 5 bases from J, the gap between germline ends came to 13 bases. This CDR3 contains 12 residues. The germline V gene has CDR1 MDHEN and CDR2 SYDVKM. The chain's CDR3 is CASFGIGDEQYF. CDR3 DNA: TGTGCCAGCTTTGGGATAGGGGACGAGCAGTACTTC.

This rearrangement joins TRBV6-5 to TRBJ2-7, with D maybe TRBD2 (6 bases). Germline assignment: CDR1 MNHEY and CDR2 SVGAGI. The germline V and J ends were trimmed by 5 bases and 6 bases, with 14 bases remaining between them. The CDR3 extends over 13 amino acids. As DNA, the CDR3 is TGTGCCAGCAGTCACGCCGCGGGAACCGAGCAGTACTTC. This translates into CASSHAAGTEQYF.

The rearrangement links TRBV4-2 to TRBJ2-1, with TRBD2 matching over 11 bases. The trim removed 1 base at V and 0 bases at J, leaving 11 bases unmatched. Germline CDR1 reads LGHNA; CDR2 reads YNFKEQ. The CDR3 has 20 residues. The CDR3 region has the DNA TGTGCCAGCAGCCAAGGGAGGGTCGGGACTAGCGGTAACTCCTACAATGAGCAGTTCTTC. It encodes CASSQGRVGTSGNSYNEQFF.

The chain has TRBV27 and TRBJ2-5, with D uncertain. In germline, CDR1 is MNHEY, CDR2 SMNVEV (reference sequence). The CDR3 sequence is 10 residues long. V was shortened by 3 bases and J by 11 bases, with 7 bases between the two germline ends. In DNA form, the CDR3 reads TGTGCCAGCAGTTTGCGGTCTCAGTACTTC. It yields the protein CASSLRSQYF.

V is TRBV7-8 and J is TRBJ2-1; TRBD2 aligns across 7 bases. The V segment lost 4 bases and the J segment 10 bases; nucleotides outside the gene matches: 7. Per germline, CDR1 SGHVS and CDR2 FQNEAQ. The CDR3 sequence is 13 residues long. The CDR3 sequence is CASSSFREAEQFF. As DNA, the CDR3 is TGTGCCAGCAGCTCGTTCCGGGAGGCCGAGCAGTTCTTC.

The chain carries TRBV9 and TRBJ2-7; 9 bases fit TRBD2. J gave up 3 bases and V 0 bases, and 13 bases lay outside the gene matches. The CDR3 spans 18 residues. Germline V gene sequence: CDR1 SGDLS, CDR2 YYNGEE. In DNA form, the CDR3 reads TGTGCCAGCAGCGTAGGCCCGGGACTAGCCAATTCCATCTACGAGCAGTACTTC. Amino acid sequence: CASSVGPGLANSIYEQYF.

The V gene is TRBV6-7, the J gene TRBJ2-5; TRBD2 matches 11 bases. TRBV6-7 is an ORF; its function is uncertain. The CDR3 contains 16 residues. V shed 4 bases, J shed 3 bases, and the junction held 7 bases outside the gene matches. Here the CDR3 DNA reads TGTGCCAGCAGTTGCCAACTAGCGGGAGTTAAAGAGACCCAGTACTTC. Translated: CASSCQLAGVKETQYF.

The V gene is TRBV18, the J gene TRBJ1-1; a weak D match, TRBD1 (5 bases). The CDR3 loop spans 16 amino acids. Trimming removed 0 bases at V and 5 bases at J, with 16 bases between. Germline V CDR1 and CDR2: KGHSH, LQKENI. CDR3: CASSPPDNSRATEAFF. In DNA form, the CDR3 reads TGTGCCAGCTCACCACCGGACAACTCTCGGGCGACTGAAGCTTTCTTT.

This clone occurred once. The chain links TRBV4-2 to TRBJ1-1; TRBD1 is a possible D gene (5 bases). CDR1 is LGHNA and CDR2 is YNFKEQ in the germline V gene. CDR3 size: 15 residues. Trimming pared 0 bases from V and 0 bases from J, leaving 8 bases between. The chain's CDR3 is CASSQDAGMNTEAFF. The CDR3 DNA reads as TGTGCCAGCAGCCAAGACGCAGGGATGAACACTGAAGCTTTCTTT.

By sample fraction, this clone is medium-sized. The chain combines TRBV28 with TRBJ2-7; D ambiguous. Between the trimmed V and J ends, which lost 7 bases and 3 bases, there was a span of 16 bases. CDR1 and CDR2 (germline): MDHEN, SYDVKM. This CDR3 region has 14 residues. CDR3 loop: CASTSWASGYEQYF. Written as DNA, the CDR3 is TGTGCCAGCACCTCGTGGGCCTCTGGCTACGAGCAGTACTTC. Variable domain in full (rest from reference TRBV28 and TRBJ2-7): DVKVTQSSRYLVKRTGEKVFLECVQDMDHENMFWYRQDPGLGLRLIYFSYDVKMKEKGDIPEGYSVSREKKERFSLILESASTNQTSMYLCASTSWASGYEQYFGPGTRLTVT.

V is TRBV11-1 and J is TRBJ2-1; 15 nucleotides match TRBD2. Germline values: CDR1 SGHAT, CDR2 FQDESV (reference sequence). V lost 2 bases, J lost 1 base, and 3 bases stayed unmatched. This CDR3 has 18 amino acids. The CDR3 region is CASSLRGLAGGSYNEQFF. The CDR3 nucleotides are TGTGCCAGCAGCTTAAGGGGACTAGCGGGAGGTTCCTACAATGAGCAGTTCTTC. The whole variable domain, remainder taken from reference TRBV11-1 and TRBJ2-1, is EAEVAQSPRYKITEKSQAVAFWCDPISGHATLYWYRQILGQGPELLVQFQDESVVDDSQLPKDRFSAERLKGVDSTLKIQPAELGDSAMYLCASSLRGLAGGSYNEQFFGPGTRLTVL.

This clone was observed once. The chain is built from TRBV15 and TRBJ2-7; D possibly corresponds to TRBD2 (7 bases). CDR1 is LNHNV and CDR2 is YYDKDF in the germline V gene (reference sequence). Trimming removed 4 bases from V and 6 bases from J, with 19 bases in between. The CDR3 is 15 residues long. CDR3 region: CATSTPRGGSGEQYF. In nucleotides, the CDR3 is TGTGCCACCAGCACCCCGAGGGGGGGATCCGGCGAGCAGTACTTC.

This clone was counted a single time. V usage is TRBV11-3 and J usage is TRBJ2-2; 7 bases line up with TRBD2. The CDR3 runs 19 residues. Germline-derived CDR1 and CDR2 are SGHNT and YENEEA. With V trimmed by 1 base and J by 4 bases, 15 bases remained unmatched. DNA of the CDR3: TGTGCCAGCAGCTTAGCCCCACTCCTGGAGCGGGATGGCACCGGGGAGCTGTTTTTT. As protein: CASSLAPLLERDGTGELFF.

The rearrangement links TRBV6-5 to TRBJ2-1; 7 bases align to TRBD1. The germline V gene has CDR1 MNHEY and CDR2 SVGAGI. The V segment lost 2 bases and the J segment 7 bases; nucleotides outside the gene matches: 11. This CDR3 is built from 16 residues. The CDR3 nucleotides read TGTGCCAGCAGTTACCCCCCTTATACGACAGGGAATGAGCAGTTCTTC. Translation gives CASSYPPYTTGNEQFF.

The chain uses TRBV29-1 and TRBJ2-5; 12 nucleotides match TRBD2. The CDR3 is 16 amino acids. The V segment lost 3 bases and the J segment 4 bases; nucleotides outside the gene matches: 9. The germline V gene has CDR1 SQVTM and CDR2 ANQGSEA. CDR3 amino acids: CSVDATSGSFPETQYF. The DNA of the CDR3 is TGCAGCGTTGATGCGACTAGCGGGAGTTTCCCAGAGACCCAGTACTTC.